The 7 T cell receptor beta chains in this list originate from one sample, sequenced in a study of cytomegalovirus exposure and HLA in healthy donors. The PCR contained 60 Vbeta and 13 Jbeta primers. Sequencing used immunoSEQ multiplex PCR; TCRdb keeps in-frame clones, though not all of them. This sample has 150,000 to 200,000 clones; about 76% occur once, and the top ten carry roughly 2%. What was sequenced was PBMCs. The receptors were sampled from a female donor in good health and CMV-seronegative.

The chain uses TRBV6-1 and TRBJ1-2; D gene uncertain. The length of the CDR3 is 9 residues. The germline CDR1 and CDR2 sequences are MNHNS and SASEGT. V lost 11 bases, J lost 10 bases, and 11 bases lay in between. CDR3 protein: CAQRRDYTF. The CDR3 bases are TGTGCCCAAAGGAGAGACTACACCTTC.

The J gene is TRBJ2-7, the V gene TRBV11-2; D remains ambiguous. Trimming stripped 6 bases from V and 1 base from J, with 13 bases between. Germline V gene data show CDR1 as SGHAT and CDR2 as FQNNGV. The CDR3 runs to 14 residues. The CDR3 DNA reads TGTGCCAGCAGGTTCGCAGGTGGATCCTACGAGCAGTACTTC. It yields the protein CASRFAGGSYEQYF.

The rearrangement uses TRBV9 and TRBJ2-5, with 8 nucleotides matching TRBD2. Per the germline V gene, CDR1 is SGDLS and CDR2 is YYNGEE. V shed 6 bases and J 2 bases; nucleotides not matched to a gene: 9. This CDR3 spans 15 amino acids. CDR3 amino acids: CASTVSGGPQETQYF. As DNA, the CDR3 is TGTGCCAGCACCGTCAGCGGGGGACCTCAAGAGACCCAGTACTTC. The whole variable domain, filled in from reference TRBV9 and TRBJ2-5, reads DSGVTQTPKHLITATGQRVTLRCSPRSGDLSVYWYQQSLDQGLQFLIQYYNGEERAKGNILERFSAQQFPDLHSELNLSSLELGDSALYFCASTVSGGPQETQYFGPGTRLLVL.

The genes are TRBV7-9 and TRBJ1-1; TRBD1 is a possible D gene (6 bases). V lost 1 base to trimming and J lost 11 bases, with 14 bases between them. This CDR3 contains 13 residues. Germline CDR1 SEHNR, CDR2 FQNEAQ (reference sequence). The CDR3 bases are TGTGCCAGCAGCTTAGTTAACAGGGCTTGGGCTTTCTTT. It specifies CASSLVNRAWAFF.

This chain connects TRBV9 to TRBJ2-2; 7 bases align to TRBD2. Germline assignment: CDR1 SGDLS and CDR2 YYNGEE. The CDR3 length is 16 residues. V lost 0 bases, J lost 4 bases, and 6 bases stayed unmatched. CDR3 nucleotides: TGTGCCAGCAGCGTAGTTCCGGGGGGAGGCACCGGGGAGCTGTTTTTT. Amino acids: CASSVVPGGGTGELFF.

CDR3 amino acids: CASSSQGATDTQYF. The CDR3, as DNA: TGCGCCAGCAGCTCACAGGGGGCAACAGATACGCAGTATTTT. The J gene is TRBJ2-3, the V gene TRBV5-1; 9 bases match TRBD1. Germline V gives CDR1 SGHRS, CDR2 YFSETQ. The CDR3 consists of 14 residues. Germline trimming cut 3 bases from V and 3 bases from J; bases unmatched to any gene: 2. Based on the CDR3 plus reference TRBV5-1 and TRBJ2-3, the full variable domain is KAGVTQTPRYLIKTRGQQVTLSCSPISGHRSVSWYQQTPGQGLQFLFEYFSETQRNKGNFPGRFSGRQFSNSRSEMNVSTLELGDSALYLCASSSQGATDTQYFGPGTRLTVL.

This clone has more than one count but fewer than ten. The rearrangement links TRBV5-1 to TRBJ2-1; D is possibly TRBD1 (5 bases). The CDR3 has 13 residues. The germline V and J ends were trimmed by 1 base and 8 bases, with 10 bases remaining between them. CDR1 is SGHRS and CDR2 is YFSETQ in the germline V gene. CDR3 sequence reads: CASSLPGYYEQFF. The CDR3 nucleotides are TGCGCCAGCAGCTTGCCAGGGTACTATGAGCAGTTCTTC.